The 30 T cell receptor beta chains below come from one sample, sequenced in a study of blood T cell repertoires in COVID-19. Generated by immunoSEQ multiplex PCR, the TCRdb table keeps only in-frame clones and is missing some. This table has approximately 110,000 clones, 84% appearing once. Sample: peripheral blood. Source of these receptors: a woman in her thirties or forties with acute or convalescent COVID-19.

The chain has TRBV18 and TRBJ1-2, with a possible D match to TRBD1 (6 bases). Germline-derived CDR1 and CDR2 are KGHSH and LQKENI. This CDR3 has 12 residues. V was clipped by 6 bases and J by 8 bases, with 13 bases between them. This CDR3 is CASSPAGAGYTF. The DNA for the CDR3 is TGTGCCAGCTCGCCCGCGGGGGCCGGCTACACCTTC.

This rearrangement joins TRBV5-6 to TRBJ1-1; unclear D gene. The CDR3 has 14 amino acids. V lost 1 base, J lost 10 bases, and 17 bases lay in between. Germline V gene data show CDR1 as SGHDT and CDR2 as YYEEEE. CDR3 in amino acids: CASSLRARGGRAFF. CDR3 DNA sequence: TGTGCCAGCAGCTTGCGGGCCCGGGGAGGGAGAGCTTTCTTT.

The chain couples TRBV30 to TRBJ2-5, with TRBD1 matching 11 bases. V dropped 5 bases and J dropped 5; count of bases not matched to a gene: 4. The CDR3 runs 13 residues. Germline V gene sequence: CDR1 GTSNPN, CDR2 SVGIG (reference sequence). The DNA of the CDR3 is TGTGCCTGGGGGGGACAGGGGGTCGAGACCCAGTACTTC. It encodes CAWGGQGVETQYF.

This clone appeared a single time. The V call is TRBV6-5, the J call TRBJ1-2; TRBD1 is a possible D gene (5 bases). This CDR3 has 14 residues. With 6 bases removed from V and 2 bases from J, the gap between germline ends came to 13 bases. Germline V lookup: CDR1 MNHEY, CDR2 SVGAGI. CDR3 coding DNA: TGTGCCAGCAGAGTGACAGAAAACAACTATGGCTACACCTTC. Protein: CASRVTENNYGYTF.

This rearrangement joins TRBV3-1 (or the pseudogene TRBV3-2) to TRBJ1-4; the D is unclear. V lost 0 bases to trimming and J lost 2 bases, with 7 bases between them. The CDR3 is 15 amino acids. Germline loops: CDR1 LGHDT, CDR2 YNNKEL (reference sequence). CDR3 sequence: CASSQDRVTNEKLFF. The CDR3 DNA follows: TGTGCCAGCAGCCAAGATCGGGTTACTAATGAAAAACTGTTTTTT.

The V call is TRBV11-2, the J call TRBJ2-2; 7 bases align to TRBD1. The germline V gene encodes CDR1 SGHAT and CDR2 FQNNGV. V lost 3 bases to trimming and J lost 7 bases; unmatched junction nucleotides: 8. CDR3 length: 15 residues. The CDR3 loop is CASSFPGTASGELFF. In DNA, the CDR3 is TGTGCCAGCAGCTTCCCCGGGACAGCCAGCGGGGAGCTGTTTTTT.

CDR3 sequence: CASSLLGTGVSNEQFF. CDR3 bases: TGTGCCAGCAGTTTACTTGGGACAGGGGTGTCGAATGAGCAGTTCTTC. This rearrangement joins TRBV27 to TRBJ2-1; 10 nucleotides align to TRBD1. This CDR3 is built from 16 residues. Germline V gives CDR1 MNHEY, CDR2 SMNVEV (reference sequence). V shed 2 bases and J 7 bases; nucleotides not matched to a gene: 8.

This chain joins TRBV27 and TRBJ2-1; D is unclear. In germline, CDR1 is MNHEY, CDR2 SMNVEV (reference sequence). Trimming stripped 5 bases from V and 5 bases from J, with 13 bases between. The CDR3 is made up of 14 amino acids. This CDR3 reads CASSPRRPHNEQFF. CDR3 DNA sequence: TGTGCCAGCAGTCCGCGGAGACCCCACAATGAGCAGTTCTTC.

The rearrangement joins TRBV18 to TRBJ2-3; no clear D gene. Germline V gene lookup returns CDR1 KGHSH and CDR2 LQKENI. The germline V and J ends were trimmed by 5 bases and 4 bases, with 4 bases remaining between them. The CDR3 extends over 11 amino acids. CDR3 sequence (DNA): TGTGCCAGCTCAGCGGCAGATACGCAGTATTTT. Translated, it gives CASSAADTQYF.

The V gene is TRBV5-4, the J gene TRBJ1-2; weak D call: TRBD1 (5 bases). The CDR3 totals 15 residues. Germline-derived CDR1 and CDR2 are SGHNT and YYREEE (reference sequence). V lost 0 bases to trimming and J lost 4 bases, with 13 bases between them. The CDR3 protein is CASSLEQGRSYGYTF. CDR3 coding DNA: TGTGCCAGCAGCTTGGAGCAGGGTAGGTCCTATGGCTACACCTTC. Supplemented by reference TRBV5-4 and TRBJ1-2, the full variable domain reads ETGVTQSPTHLIKTRGQQVTLRCSSQSGHNTVSWYQQALGQGPQFIFQYYREEENGRGNFPPRFSGLQFPNYSSELNVNALELDDSALYLCASSLEQGRSYGYTFGSGTRLTVV.

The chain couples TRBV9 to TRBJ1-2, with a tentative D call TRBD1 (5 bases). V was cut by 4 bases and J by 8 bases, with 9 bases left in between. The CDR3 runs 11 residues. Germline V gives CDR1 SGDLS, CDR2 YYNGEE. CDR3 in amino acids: CASSSWGGYTF. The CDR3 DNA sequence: TGTGCCAGCAGCAGTTGGGGCGGCTACACCTTC.

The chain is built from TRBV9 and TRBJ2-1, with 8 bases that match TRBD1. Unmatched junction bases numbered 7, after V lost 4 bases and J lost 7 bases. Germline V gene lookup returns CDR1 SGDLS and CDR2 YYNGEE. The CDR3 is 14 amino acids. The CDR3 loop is CASSPRTGQNEQFF. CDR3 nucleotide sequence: TGTGCCAGCAGCCCCCGGACAGGGCAGAATGAGCAGTTCTTC. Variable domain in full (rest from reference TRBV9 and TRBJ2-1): DSGVTQTPKHLITATGQRVTLRCSPRSGDLSVYWYQQSLDQGLQFLIQYYNGEERAKGNILERFSAQQFPDLHSELNLSSLELGDSALYFCASSPRTGQNEQFFGPGTRLTVL.

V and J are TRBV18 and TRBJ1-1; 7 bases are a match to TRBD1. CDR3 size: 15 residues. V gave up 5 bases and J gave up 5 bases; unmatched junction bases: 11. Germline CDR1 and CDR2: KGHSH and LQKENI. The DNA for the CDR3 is TGTGCCAGCTCAGGAACAGGGGAAGGGAGAACTGAAGCTTTCTTT. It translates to CASSGTGEGRTEAFF.

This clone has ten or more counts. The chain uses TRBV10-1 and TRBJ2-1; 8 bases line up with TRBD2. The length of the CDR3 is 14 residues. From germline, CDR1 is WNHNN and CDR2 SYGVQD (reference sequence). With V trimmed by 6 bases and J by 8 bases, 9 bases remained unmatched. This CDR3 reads CASREIAGWYEQFF. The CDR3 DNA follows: TGCGCCAGCAGGGAAATAGCGGGGTGGTATGAGCAGTTCTTC.

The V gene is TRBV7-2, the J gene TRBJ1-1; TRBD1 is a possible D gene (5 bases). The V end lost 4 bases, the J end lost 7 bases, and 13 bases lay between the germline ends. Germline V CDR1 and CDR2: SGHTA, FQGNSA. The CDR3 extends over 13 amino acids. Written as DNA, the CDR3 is TGTGCCAGCAGCTCAGGGCGGATAGGTGAAGCTTTCTTT. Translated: CASSSGRIGEAFF.

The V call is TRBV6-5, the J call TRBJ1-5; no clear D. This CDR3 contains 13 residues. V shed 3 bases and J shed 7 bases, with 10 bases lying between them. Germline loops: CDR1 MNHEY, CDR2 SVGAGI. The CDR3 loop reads CASSYEGLQPQHF. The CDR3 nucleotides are TGTGCCAGCAGTTATGAGGGATTGCAGCCCCAGCATTTT.

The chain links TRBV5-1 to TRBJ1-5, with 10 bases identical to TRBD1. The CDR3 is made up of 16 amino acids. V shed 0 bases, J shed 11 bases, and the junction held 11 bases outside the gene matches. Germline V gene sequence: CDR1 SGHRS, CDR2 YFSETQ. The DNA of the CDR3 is TGCGCCAGCAGCTTGGGCTACGGGACAGGGGCCCAGACCCAGCATTTT. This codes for CASSLGYGTGAQTQHF.

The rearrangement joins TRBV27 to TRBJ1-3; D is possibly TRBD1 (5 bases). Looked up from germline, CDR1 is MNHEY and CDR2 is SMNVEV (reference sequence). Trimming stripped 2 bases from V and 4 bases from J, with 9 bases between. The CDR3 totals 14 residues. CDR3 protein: CASSLKGAGNTIYF. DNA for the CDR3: TGTGCCAGCAGTTTAAAAGGGGCAGGAAACACCATATATTTT.

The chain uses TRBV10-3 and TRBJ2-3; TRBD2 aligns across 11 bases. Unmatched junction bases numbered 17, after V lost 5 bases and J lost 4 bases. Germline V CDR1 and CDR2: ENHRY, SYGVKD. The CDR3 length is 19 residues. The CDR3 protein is CAISKTFPGSSGGADTQYF. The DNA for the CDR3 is TGTGCCATCAGTAAAACCTTCCCAGGAAGTAGCGGGGGGGCAGATACGCAGTATTTT.

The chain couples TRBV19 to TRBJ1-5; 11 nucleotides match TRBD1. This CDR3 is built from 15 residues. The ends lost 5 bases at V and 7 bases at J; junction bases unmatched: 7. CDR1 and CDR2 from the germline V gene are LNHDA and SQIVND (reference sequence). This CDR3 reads CASSALGTGGQPQHF. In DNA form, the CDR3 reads TGTGCCAGTAGTGCCCTCGGGACAGGGGGGCAGCCCCAGCATTTT.

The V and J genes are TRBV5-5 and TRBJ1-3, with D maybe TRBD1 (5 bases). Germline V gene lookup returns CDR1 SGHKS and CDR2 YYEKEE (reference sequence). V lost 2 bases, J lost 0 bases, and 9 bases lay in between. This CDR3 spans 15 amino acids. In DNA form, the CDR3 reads TGTGCCAGCAGCTTTGGACACCTCTCTGGAAACACCATATATTTT. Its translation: CASSFGHLSGNTIYF.

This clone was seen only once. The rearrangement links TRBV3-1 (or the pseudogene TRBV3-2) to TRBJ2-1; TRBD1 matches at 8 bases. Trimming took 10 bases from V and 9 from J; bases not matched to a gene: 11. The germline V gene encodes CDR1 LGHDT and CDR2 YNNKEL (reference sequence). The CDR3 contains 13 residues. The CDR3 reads CATRQGSVAEQFF. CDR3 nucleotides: TGTGCCACTAGACAGGGGAGTGTAGCTGAGCAGTTCTTC.

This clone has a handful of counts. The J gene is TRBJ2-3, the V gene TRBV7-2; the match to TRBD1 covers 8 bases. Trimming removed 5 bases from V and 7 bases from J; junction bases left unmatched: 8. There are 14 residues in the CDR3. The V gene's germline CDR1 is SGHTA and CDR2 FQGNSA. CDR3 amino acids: CASSQGAPPNTQYF. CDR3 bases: TGTGCCAGCAGCCAGGGGGCCCCCCCAAATACGCAGTATTTT.

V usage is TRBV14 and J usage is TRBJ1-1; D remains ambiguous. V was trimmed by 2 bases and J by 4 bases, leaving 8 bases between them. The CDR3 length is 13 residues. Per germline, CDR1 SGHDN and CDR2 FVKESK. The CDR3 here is CASSQITGTEAFF. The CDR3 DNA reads TGTGCCAGCAGCCAAATAACGGGCACTGAAGCTTTCTTT.

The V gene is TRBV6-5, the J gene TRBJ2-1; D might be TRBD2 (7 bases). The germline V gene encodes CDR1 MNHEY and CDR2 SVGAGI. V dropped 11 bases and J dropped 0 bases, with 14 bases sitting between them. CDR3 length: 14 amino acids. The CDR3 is CAVRRGGSYNEQFF. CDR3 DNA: TGTGCCGTCAGGAGGGGGGGCTCCTACAATGAGCAGTTCTTC.

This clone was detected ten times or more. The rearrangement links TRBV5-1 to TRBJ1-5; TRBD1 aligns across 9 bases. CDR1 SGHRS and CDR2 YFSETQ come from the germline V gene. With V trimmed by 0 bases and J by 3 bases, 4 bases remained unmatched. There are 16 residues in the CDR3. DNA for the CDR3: TGCGCCAGCAGCTTGGTCAGGGACAGGGTCAATCAGCCCCAGCATTTT. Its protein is CASSLVRDRVNQPQHF.

The CDR3 protein is CASRPKDNYANTGELFF. The CDR3 DNA reads TGTGCCAGCAGGCCTAAGGACAATTACGCGAACACCGGGGAGCTGTTTTTT. The chain uses TRBV6-2 or TRBV6-3 and TRBJ2-2, with D maybe TRBD1 (5 bases). CDR1 and CDR2 (germline): MNHEY, SVGEGT. Trimming shortened V by 6 bases and J by 0 bases, and 17 bases separated the two germline ends. The CDR3 has 17 residues.

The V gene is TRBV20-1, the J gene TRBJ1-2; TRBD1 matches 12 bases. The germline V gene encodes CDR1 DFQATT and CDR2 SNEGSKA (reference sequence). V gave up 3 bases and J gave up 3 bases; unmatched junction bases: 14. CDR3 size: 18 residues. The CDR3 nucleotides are TGCAGTGCTAGTGGTATACCGGGACAGGGGGCGTTAGACTATGGCTACACCTTC. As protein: CSASGIPGQGALDYGYTF.

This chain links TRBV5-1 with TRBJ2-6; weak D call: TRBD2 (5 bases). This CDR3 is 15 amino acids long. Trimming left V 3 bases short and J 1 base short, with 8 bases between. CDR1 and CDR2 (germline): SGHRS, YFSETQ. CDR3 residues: CASSSTSSGANVLTF. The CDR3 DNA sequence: TGCGCCAGCAGCTCAACTAGTTCTGGGGCCAACGTCCTGACTTTC.

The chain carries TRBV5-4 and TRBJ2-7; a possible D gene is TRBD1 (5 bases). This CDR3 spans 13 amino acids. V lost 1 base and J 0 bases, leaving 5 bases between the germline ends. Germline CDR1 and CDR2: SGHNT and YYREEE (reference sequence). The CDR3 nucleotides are TGTGCCAGCAGCTTGCAGGGCTCCTACGAGCAGTACTTC. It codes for CASSLQGSYEQYF.